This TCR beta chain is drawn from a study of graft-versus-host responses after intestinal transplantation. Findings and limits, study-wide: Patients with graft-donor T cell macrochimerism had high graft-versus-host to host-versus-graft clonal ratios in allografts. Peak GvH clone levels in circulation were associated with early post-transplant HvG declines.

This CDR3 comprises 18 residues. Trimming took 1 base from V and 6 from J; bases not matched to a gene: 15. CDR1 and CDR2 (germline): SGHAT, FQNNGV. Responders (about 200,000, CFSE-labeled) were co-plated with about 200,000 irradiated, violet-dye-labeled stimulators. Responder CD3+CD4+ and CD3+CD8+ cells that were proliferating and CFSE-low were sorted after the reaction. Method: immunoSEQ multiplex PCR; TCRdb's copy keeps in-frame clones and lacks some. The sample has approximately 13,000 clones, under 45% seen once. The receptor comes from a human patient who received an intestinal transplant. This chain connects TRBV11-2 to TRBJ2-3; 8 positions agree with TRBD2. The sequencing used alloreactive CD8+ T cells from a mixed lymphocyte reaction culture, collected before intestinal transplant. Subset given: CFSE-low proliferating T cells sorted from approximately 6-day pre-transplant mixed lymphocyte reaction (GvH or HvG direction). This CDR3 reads CASSLGADPGGIGDTQYF. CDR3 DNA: TGTGCCAGCAGCTTAGGTGCCGATCCGGGGGGGATTGGGGATACGCAGTATTTT.